This T cell receptor (beta chain) appears in the sequencing data of a study of T cells in Graves' hyperthyroidism and ophthalmopathy. Study at large: Peripheral blood samples were taken at initial diagnosis, prior to any treatment. The study, taken as a whole, reports: Blood also carried most thyroid clonotypes expanded above 0.001.

The investigators amplified TCR beta CDR3 regions from RNA transcripts. Researchers ran a first-round RT-PCR on the TCR CDR3 using the HTBI primer set. TCRdb re-called the multiplex PCR reads through MiXCR, storing one row per CDR3 protein. Among hundreds of thousands of distinct CDR3 sequences listed, 15% to 20% were seen once. An approximately 9.8 ml volume of fresh peripheral blood provided the PBMCs. The CDR3 spans 13 residues. Per germline, CDR1 MNHEY and CDR2 SMNVEV (reference sequence). V was clipped by 4 bases and J by 11 bases; unmatched bases: 9. This clonotype was seen a handful of times. Its antigen is not identified.

This TCR derives from a woman aged 50 to 65 with Graves' hyperthyroidism that later progressed to Graves' ophthalmopathy. The sequencing input was blood. The chain carries TRBV27 and TRBJ1-1, with 8 bases fitting TRBD1. CDR3 bases: TGTGCCAGCAGTTCCCCACCAGGGGGCCGGGCTTTCTTT. Translating gives CASSSPPGGRAFF.